This T cell receptor beta chain was sequenced for a study of blood T cell repertoires in COVID-19. In the study overall: From T cells, B-cell-depleted T cells, or PBMCs came the material, which was cDNA or gDNA.

As handled by the study authors: Quantification of nucleated cells was approximated via reference gene primer amplification. Using immunoSEQ multiplex PCR, the repertoire was profiled, and TCRdb retains in-frame clones only, with some absent. That table supplies the V and J calls and clone size; D and trimming were determined from the DNA. The sample holds around 180,000 clones, approximately 85% seen once. Sequencing was done on a sample of peripheral blood. The receptor was isolated from a man aged 55-75 years with acute or convalescent COVID-19.

CDR3 residues: CASSVRQGGNSPLHF. The CDR3 region has the DNA TGTGCCAGCAGCGTCCGACAGGGGGGGAATTCACCCCTCCACTTT. The rearrangement links TRBV9 to TRBJ1-6, with 9 bases matching TRBD1. Per germline, CDR1 SGDLS and CDR2 YYNGEE. The CDR3 totals 15 residues. The V segment lost 2 bases and the J segment 7 bases; nucleotides outside the gene matches: 4.